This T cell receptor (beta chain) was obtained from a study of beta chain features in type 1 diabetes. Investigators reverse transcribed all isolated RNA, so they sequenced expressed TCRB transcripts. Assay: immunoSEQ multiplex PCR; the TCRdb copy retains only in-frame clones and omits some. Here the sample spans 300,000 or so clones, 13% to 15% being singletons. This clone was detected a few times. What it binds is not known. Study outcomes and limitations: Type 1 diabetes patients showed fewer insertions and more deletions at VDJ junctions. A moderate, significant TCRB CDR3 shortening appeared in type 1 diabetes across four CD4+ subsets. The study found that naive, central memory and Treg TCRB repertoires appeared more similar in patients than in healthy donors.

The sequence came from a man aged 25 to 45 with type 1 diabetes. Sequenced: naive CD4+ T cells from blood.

The CDR3 nucleotides read TGTGCCAGCAGCTTCTGGCTAGCGGGCCGCCAAGAGACCCAGTACTTC. Protein sequence: CASSFWLAGRQETQYF. The chain has TRBV13 and TRBJ2-5, with 8 bases lining up with TRBD2. Germline CDR1 is PRHDT and CDR2 is FYEKMQ (reference sequence). Germline trimming cut 3 bases from V and 1 base from J; bases unmatched to any gene: 7. The CDR3 consists of 16 residues.